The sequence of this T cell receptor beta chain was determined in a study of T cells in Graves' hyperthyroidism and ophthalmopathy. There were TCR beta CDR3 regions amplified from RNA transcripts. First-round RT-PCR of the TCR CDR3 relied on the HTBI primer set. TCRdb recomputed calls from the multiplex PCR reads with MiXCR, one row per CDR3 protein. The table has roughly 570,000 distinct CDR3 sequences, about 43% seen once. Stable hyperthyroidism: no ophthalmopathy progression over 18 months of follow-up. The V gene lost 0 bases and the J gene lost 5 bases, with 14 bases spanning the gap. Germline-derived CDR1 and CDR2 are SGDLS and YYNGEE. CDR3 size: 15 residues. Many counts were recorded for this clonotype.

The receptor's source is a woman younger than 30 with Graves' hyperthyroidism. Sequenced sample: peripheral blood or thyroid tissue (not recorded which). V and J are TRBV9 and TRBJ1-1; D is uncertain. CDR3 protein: CASSVGPGLRTEAFF. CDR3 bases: TGTGCCAGCAGCGTAGGTCCAGGTTTGAGGACTGAAGCTTTCTTT.